This TCR beta chain appears in the sequencing data of a study of blood T cell repertoires in COVID-19. Those enrolled in Seattle joined during active infection and were followed longitudinally afterward. The germline gives CDR1 SGHTA, CDR2 FQGNSA. The CDR3 extends over 16 amino acids. Trimming stripped 5 bases from V and 1 base from J, with 17 bases between. Original methodology: Reference gene primers were amplified, and this amplification served to estimate nucleated cell counts. This table comes from immunoSEQ multiplex PCR, and its TCRdb copy is limited to in-frame clones, with some not included. The V and J calls and the clone size are those of that table, but D and trimming were determined from the DNA. Here the sample spans about 320,000 clones, about 91% being singletons.

The TCR was taken from a woman younger than 45 with COVID-19, enrolled during active disease. The rearrangement uses TRBV7-2 and TRBJ1-2; weak D call: TRBD1 (5 bases). The sequencing sample was made of peripheral blood. CDR3 protein: CASSPRTAGLNYGYTF. CDR3 nucleotide sequence: TGTGCCAGCAGCCCCAGAACCGCGGGACTTAACTATGGCTACACCTTC. Complete variable domain (other parts from reference TRBV7-2 and TRBJ1-2): GAGVSQSPSNKVTEKGKDVELRCDPISGHTALYWYRQSLGQGLEFLIYFQGNSAPDKSGLPSDRFSAERTGGSVSTLTIQRTQQEDSAVYLCASSPRTAGLNYGYTFGSGTRLTVV.